A single sample gave rise to the 21 T cell receptor beta chains below, sequenced in a study of blood T cell repertoires in COVID-19 (dated by TCRdb to about 2020). Library method: the immunoSEQ multiplex PCR assay. The clones in this table, taken by TCRdb from immuneACCESS, are in-frame only. Not every clone is retained; where verified, under half of the shortfall comes from an unresolved V gene, and the cause of the rest is unknown. The sample data list some 100,000 clones, and roughly 80% of these were observed just once. The ten most abundant clones make up approximately 23% of the sample. The specimen was peripheral blood. The receptors derive from a man at least 80 years old with active or convalescent COVID-19.

This chain uses TRBV6-6 with TRBJ1-2, with 10 nucleotides matching TRBD1. The V and J ends lost 6 bases and 5 bases, in that order; junction bases with no gene match: 3. The germline V gene has CDR1 MNHNY and CDR2 SVGAGI (reference sequence). The CDR3 contains 13 residues. CDR3 in amino acids: CASSTGQGYGYTF. The CDR3 DNA follows: TGTGCCAGCAGCACGGGACAGGGGTATGGCTACACCTTC.

The rearrangement uses TRBV6-2 or TRBV6-3 and TRBJ1-1; no clear D. In germline, CDR1 is MNHEY, CDR2 SVGEGT. CDR3 size: 17 residues. V dropped 2 bases and J dropped 5 bases, with 21 bases sitting between them. The CDR3 bases are TGTGCCAGCAGTTACCCGAGCGGTCTGGGAGTAAAGACTGAAGCTTTCTTT. This encodes CASSYPSGLGVKTEAFF.

This clone was observed a few times. The V call is TRBV5-1, the J call TRBJ1-1; D unresolved. V lost 1 base and J lost 2, with 12 bases in between. The CDR3 length is 15 residues. Germline assignment: CDR1 SGHRS and CDR2 YFSETQ. CDR3 sequence reads: CASSLFREGNTEAFF. The CDR3 nucleotides read TGCGCCAGCAGCTTGTTTAGGGAGGGCAACACTGAAGCTTTCTTT.

The chain employs TRBV11-3 and TRBJ2-3; 11 positions agree with TRBD1. Germline V CDR1 and CDR2: SGHNT, YENEEA. There are 15 residues in the CDR3. J gave up 9 bases and V 5 bases, and 10 bases lay outside the gene matches. CDR3 nucleotide sequence: TGTGCCAGCAGCGCGGCAGGACAGGGGGCGCGCACGCAGTATTTT. Translating it yields CASSAAGQGARTQYF.

The rearrangement links TRBV4-2 to TRBJ1-2; 9 bases fit TRBD1. The CDR3 spans 15 residues. With V trimmed by 4 bases and J by 6 bases, 9 bases remained unmatched. Germline CDR1 and CDR2: LGHNA and YNFKEQ. In nucleotides, the CDR3 is TGTGCCAGCAGCCTTCCCGGGACAGGGTGGGATGGCTACACCTTC. Translation gives CASSLPGTGWDGYTF.

The genes are TRBV19 and TRBJ1-1; a weak D match, TRBD1 (6 bases). Trimming took 3 bases from V and 1 from J, leaving 9 bases between them. Germline CDR1 is LNHDA and CDR2 is SQIVND (reference sequence). The CDR3 runs to 14 residues. The CDR3 region is CASSILRGNTEAFF. DNA of the CDR3: TGTGCCAGTAGTATCCTCAGGGGGAACACTGAAGCTTTCTTT.

The DNA for the CDR3 is TGTGCCAGCAGCGTAGATTGGGGAGGGCAGCCCCAGCATTTT. Amino acids: CASSVDWGGQPQHF. The rearrangement uses TRBV9 and TRBJ1-5; no reliable D call. The germline gives CDR1 SGDLS, CDR2 YYNGEE. The CDR3 runs to 14 residues. Trimming took 0 bases from V and 7 from J, leaving 11 bases between them.

The J gene is TRBJ2-7, the V gene TRBV4-1, with 8 bases matching TRBD1. Germline trimming cut 4 bases from V and 4 bases from J; bases unmatched to any gene: 12. The CDR3 length is 16 residues. The V gene's germline CDR1 is MGHRA and CDR2 YSYEKL. The CDR3 DNA sequence: TGCGCCAGCAGCCCGAAGGCCGGGACAGGACTATACGAGCAGTACTTC. Residues: CASSPKAGTGLYEQYF.

CDR3 sequence (DNA): TGCGCCCGCACACAATGGGAGGGGGGGGAGGGCTACACCTTC. Translating it yields CARTQWEGGEGYTF. The chain joins TRBV4-3 to TRBJ1-2; tentative D call: TRBD1 (6 bases). The CDR3 has 14 amino acids. Germline V gene data show CDR1 as LGHNA and CDR2 as YSLEER. Trimming removed 11 bases at V and 8 bases at J, with 24 bases between.

CDR3 in DNA: TGTGCCAGCAGCCAAGTTATGGGGGGCGAGCAGTACTTC. Its protein product is CASSQVMGGEQYF. This chain links TRBV3-1 (or the pseudogene TRBV3-2) with TRBJ2-7; a possible D gene is TRBD2 (6 bases). The V and J ends lost 1 base and 6 bases respectively, with 10 bases between them. The germline V gene encodes CDR1 LGHDT and CDR2 YNNKEL (reference sequence). The CDR3 runs 13 residues.

J is TRBJ1-6 and V is TRBV11-2; tentatively, D is TRBD1 (5 bases). The CDR3 loop spans 17 amino acids. Germline loops: CDR1 SGHAT, CDR2 FQNNGV. The V end lost 1 base, the J end lost 2 bases, and 12 bases lay between the germline ends. CDR3 protein: CASSLVAGWTYNSPLHF. The CDR3 DNA reads as TGTGCCAGCAGCTTAGTTGCAGGGTGGACCTATAATTCACCCCTCCACTTT.

The CDR3 DNA reads TGTGCCAGCAGCTTTGGACGGGGAACCGGGGAGCTGTTTTTT. Translation gives CASSFGRGTGELFF. The V call is TRBV9, the J call TRBJ2-2; possibly TRBD2 for D (5 bases). With 4 bases removed from V and 5 bases from J, the gap between germline ends came to 12 bases. The CDR3 runs to 14 residues. CDR1 and CDR2 (germline): SGDLS, YYNGEE.

A single count supports this clone. This rearrangement joins TRBV6-6 to TRBJ2-7; no definite D call. V lost 6 bases, J lost 3 bases, and 12 bases lay in between. Germline values: CDR1 MNHNY, CDR2 SVGAGI (reference sequence). This CDR3 spans 13 amino acids. CDR3 DNA sequence: TGTGCCAGCAGATCTACAGATCGCTACGAGCAGTACTTC. This codes for CASRSTDRYEQYF.

This chain connects TRBV7-9 to TRBJ2-7; a weak D match, TRBD1 (6 bases). Trimming cost V 3 bases and J 0 bases, with 9 bases left between them. Germline V gives CDR1 SEHNR, CDR2 FQNEAQ (reference sequence). The CDR3 is 14 amino acids. CDR3: CASSFAGASYEQYF. CDR3 DNA: TGTGCCAGCAGCTTCGCAGGGGCCTCCTACGAGCAGTACTTC.

The chain has TRBV7-2 and TRBJ2-2; tentatively, D is TRBD2 (7 bases). The CDR3 runs to 15 residues. The V end lost 1 base, the J end lost 8 bases, and 14 bases lay between the germline ends. The V gene's germline CDR1 is SGHTA and CDR2 FQGNSA. The chain's CDR3 is CASSLGAGAAGELFF. Written as DNA, the CDR3 is TGTGCCAGCAGCTTAGGGGCGGGGGCGGCAGGGGAGCTGTTTTTT.

The J gene is TRBJ1-2, the V gene TRBV5-6; D uncertain. Germline V gives CDR1 SGHDT, CDR2 YYEEEE. Trimming removed 0 bases at V and 8 bases at J, with 11 bases between. The CDR3 spans 13 residues. The DNA for the CDR3 is TGTGCCAGCAGCTTGGGCGGGTTGAGGGGCTACACCTTC. As protein: CASSLGGLRGYTF.

This chain joins TRBV27 and TRBJ2-2, with D perhaps TRBD2 (5 bases). CDR3 size: 13 residues. The ends were cut back, 6 bases at V and 6 bases at J, with 11 bases in the middle. Germline-derived CDR1 and CDR2 are MNHEY and SMNVEV (reference sequence). CDR3 amino acids: CASSGLASGELFF. CDR3 in DNA: TGTGCCAGCAGCGGGCTAGCTTCCGGGGAGCTGTTTTTT.

The V gene is TRBV7-2, the J gene TRBJ2-5, with 9 bases lining up with TRBD1. This CDR3 is 15 amino acids long. The germline CDR1 and CDR2 sequences are SGHTA and FQGNSA. The junction had 5 bases not matched to a gene; V was cut back by 1 base and J by 5 bases. The CDR3 reads CASSLVGTGMETQYF. CDR3 bases: TGTGCCAGCAGCTTAGTCGGGACAGGGATGGAGACCCAGTACTTC.

At least ten counts were recorded for this clone. The chain recombines TRBV4-2 with TRBJ2-3, with TRBD2 identical over 9 bases. V gave up 4 bases and J gave up 4 bases; unmatched junction bases: 12. The CDR3 spans 17 residues. Germline V gene sequence: CDR1 LGHNA, CDR2 YNFKEQ. The chain's CDR3 is CASSLSLGGGASDTQYF. In DNA form, the CDR3 reads TGTGCCAGCAGCCTATCGCTGGGCGGGGGGGCGTCAGATACGCAGTATTTT.

A note on this clone: Other DNA sequences within the sample encode an identical CDR3. J is TRBJ1-1 and V is TRBV3-1 (or the pseudogene TRBV3-2); a weak D match, TRBD1 (6 bases). The V end lost 4 bases, the J end lost 1 base, and 7 bases lay between the germline ends. Germline CDR1 reads LGHDT; CDR2 reads YNNKEL (reference sequence). This CDR3 is 13 amino acids long. The DNA of the CDR3 is TGTGCCAGCAGCCGGGGACAGAACACTGAAGCTTTCTTT. This translates into CASSRGQNTEAFF.

There are a few counts of this clone. The chain carries TRBV28 and TRBJ1-5, with D maybe TRBD1 (5 bases). Germline CDR1 is MDHEN and CDR2 is SYDVKM. This CDR3 comprises 15 residues. Trimming removed 2 bases from V and 2 bases from J, with 10 bases in between. CDR3 sequence reads: CASSLQGGGNQPQHF. The CDR3 DNA is TGTGCCAGCAGTTTACAGGGTGGAGGCAATCAGCCCCAGCATTTT.